This TCR beta chain was recovered during a study of shared clonotypes between healthy human individuals. Study overall: Aged between 18 and 49, the donors were a couple of women and a few men.

Libraries were prepared by immunoSEQ multiplex PCR; TCRdb keeps only in-frame clonotypes and omits some of them. The data show some 900,000 clones, over 75% seen once. V was trimmed by 1 base and J by 2 bases, leaving 11 bases between them. Germline values: CDR1 SNHLY, CDR2 FYNNEI. The CDR3 covers 15 residues. Study conclusions and caveats: Naive CD4 clonotype sharing across several donors was roughly 5%.

This clone was picked up one time. Its antigen is not known. Source material: memory CD4+ T cells sorted from blood. Subset reported: CD45RA-negative fraction. The gene calls are TRBV2 and TRBJ2-5; D may be TRBD1 (6 bases). The receptor was isolated from a man aged 18-30 years in good health. The CDR3 protein is CASSEVGALQETQYF. CDR3 coding DNA: TGTGCCAGCAGTGAAGTGGGGGCCCTTCAAGAGACCCAGTACTTC.